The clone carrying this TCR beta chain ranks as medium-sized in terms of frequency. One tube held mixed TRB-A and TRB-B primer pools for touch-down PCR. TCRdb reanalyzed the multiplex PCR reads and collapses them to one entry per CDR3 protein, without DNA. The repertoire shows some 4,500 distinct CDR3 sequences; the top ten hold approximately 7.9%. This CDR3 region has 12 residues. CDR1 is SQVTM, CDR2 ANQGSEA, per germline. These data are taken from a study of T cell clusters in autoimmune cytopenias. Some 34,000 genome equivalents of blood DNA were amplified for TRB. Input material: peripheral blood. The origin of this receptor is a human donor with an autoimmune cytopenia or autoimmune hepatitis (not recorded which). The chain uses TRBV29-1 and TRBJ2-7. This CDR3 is CSVDRGNYEQYF.